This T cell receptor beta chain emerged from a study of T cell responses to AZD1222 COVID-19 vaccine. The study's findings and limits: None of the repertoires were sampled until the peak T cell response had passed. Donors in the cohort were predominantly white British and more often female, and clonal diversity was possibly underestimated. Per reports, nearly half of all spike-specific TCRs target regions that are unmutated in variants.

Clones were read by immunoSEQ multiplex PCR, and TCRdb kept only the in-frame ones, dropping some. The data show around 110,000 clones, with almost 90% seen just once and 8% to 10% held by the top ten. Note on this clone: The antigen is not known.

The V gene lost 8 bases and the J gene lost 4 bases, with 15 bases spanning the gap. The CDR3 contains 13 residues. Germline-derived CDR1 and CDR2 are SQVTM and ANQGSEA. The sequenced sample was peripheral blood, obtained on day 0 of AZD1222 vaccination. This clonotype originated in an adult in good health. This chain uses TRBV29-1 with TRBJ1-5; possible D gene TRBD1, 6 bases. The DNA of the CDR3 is TGCAGCATAATACAGGGCTTGAATCAGCCCCAGCATTTT. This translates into CSIIQGLNQPQHF.